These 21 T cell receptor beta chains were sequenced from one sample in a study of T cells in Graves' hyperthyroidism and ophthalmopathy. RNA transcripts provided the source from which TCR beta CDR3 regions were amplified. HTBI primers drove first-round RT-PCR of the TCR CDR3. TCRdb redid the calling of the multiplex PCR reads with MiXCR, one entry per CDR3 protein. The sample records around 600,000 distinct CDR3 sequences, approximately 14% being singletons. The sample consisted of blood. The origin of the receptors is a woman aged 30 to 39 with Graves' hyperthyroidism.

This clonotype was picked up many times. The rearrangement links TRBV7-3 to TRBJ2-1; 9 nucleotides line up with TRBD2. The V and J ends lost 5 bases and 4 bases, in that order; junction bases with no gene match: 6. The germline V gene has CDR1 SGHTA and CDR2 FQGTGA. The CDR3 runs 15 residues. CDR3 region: CASSNRLAEYNEQFF. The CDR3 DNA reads TGTGCCAGCAGCAACAGACTAGCGGAATACAATGAGCAGTTCTTC. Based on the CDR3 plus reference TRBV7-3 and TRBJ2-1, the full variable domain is GAGVSQTPSNKVTEKGKYVELRCDPISGHTALYWYRQSLGQGPEFLIYFQGTGAADDSGLPNDRFFAVRPEGSVSTLKIQRTERGDSAVYLCASSNRLAEYNEQFFGPGTRLTVL.

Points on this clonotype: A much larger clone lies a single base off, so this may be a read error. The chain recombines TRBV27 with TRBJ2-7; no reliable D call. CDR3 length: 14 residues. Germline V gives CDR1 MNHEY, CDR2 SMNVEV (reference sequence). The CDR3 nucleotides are TGTGCCAGCAGTATTTCAGACGTCTCCTGCGAGCAGTACTTC. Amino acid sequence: CASSISDVSCEQYF.

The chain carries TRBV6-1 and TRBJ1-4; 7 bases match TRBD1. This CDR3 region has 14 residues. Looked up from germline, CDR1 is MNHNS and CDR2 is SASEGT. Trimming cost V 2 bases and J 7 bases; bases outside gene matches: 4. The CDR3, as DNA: TGTGCCAGCAGTGAACAGGGGGGGGGTGAAAAACTGTTTTTT. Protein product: CASSEQGGGEKLFF.

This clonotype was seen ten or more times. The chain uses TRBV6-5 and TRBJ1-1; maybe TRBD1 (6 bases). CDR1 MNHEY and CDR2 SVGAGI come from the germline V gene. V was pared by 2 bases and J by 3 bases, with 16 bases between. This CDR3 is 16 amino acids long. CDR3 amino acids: CASSYGGRIMDTEAFF. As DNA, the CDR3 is TGTGCCAGCAGTTACGGGGGGCGCATTATGGACACTGAAGCTTTCTTT.

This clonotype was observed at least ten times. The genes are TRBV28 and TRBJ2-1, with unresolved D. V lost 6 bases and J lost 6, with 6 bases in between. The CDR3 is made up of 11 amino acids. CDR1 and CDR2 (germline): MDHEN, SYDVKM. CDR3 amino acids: CASRSLNEQFF. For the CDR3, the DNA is TGTGCCAGCAGAAGCCTCAATGAGCAGTTCTTC.

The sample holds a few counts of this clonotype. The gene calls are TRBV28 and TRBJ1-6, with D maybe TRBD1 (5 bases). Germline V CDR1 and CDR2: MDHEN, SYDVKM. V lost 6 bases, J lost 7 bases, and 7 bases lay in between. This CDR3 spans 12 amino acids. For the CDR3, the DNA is TGTGCCAGCAGGGGGCCGAATTCACCCCTCCACTTT. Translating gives CASRGPNSPLHF.

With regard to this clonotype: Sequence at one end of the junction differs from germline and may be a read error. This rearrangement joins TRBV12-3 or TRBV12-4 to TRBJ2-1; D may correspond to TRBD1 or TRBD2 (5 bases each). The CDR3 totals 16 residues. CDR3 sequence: CASSPEGRMTYNGQFF. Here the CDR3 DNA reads TGTGCCAGCAGTCCCGAGGGACGGATGACCTACAATGGGCAGTTCTTC.

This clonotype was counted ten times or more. The DNA of the CDR3 is TGTGCCAGCAGCCACGGGAACAGGGCTGGTTACAATGAGCAGTTCTTC. It encodes CASSHGNRAGYNEQFF. The genes are TRBV7-9 and TRBJ2-1, with D possibly matching TRBD1 (6 bases). The CDR3 has 16 residues. Trimming cost V 5 bases and J 4 bases, with 18 bases left between them. CDR1 and CDR2 (germline): SEHNR, FQNEAQ (reference sequence).

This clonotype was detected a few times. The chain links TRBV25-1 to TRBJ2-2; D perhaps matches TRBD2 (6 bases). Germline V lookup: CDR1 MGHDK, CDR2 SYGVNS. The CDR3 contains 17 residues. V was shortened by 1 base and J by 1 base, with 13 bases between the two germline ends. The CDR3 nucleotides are TGTGCCAGCAGTGAATGGAGGAGGGACCGGAACACCGGGGAGCTGTTTTTT. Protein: CASSEWRRDRNTGELFF.

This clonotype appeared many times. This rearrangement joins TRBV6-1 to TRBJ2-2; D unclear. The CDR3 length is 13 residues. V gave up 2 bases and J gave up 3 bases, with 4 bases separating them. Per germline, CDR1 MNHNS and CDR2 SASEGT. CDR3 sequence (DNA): TGTGCCAGCAGTGAACTGTACACCGGGGAGCTGTTTTTT. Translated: CASSELYTGELFF.

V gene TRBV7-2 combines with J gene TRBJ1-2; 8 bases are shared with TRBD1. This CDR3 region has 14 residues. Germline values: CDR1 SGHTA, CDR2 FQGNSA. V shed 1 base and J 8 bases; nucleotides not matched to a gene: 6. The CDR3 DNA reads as TGTGCCAGCAGCTTAGAGGACAGGGCGGTGGGCTACACCTTC. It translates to CASSLEDRAVGYTF.

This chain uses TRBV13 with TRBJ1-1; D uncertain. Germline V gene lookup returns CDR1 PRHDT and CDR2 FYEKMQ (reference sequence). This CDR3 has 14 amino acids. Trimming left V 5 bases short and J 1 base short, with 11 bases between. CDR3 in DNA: TGTGCCAGCAGCGTTAAAGCTACGAACACTGAAGCTTTCTTT. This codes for CASSVKATNTEAFF.

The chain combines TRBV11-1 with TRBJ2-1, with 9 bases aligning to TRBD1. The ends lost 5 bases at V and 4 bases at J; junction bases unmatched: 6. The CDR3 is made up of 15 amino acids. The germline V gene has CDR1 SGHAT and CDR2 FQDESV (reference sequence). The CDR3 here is CASSGGTGLYNEQFF. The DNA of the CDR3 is TGTGCCAGCAGCGGGGGGACAGGGCTGTACAATGAGCAGTTCTTC. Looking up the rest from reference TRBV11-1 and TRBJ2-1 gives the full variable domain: EAEVAQSPRYKITEKSQAVAFWCDPISGHATLYWYRQILGQGPELLVQFQDESVVDDSQLPKDRFSAERLKGVDSTLKIQPAELGDSAMYLCASSGGTGLYNEQFFGPGTRLTVL.

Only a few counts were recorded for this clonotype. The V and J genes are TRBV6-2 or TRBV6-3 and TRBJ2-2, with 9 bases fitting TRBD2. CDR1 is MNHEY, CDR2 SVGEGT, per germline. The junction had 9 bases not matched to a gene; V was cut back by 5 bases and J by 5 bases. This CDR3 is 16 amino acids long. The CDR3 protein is CASSRTSAYHTGELFF. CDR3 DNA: TGTGCCAGCAGTAGGACTAGCGCGTATCATACCGGGGAGCTGTTTTTT.

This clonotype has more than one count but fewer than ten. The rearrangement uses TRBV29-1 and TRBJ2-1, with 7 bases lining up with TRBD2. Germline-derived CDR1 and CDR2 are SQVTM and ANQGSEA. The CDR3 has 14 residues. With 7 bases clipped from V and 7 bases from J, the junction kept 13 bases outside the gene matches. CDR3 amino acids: CSGLSGGWLNEQFF. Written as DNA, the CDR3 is TGCAGCGGACTCTCCGGGGGGTGGCTTAATGAGCAGTTCTTC.

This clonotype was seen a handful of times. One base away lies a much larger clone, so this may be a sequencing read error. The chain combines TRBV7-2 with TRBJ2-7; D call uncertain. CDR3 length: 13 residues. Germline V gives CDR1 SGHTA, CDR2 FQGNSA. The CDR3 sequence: CASSPGPAYVQYF. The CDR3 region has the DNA TGTGCCAGCAGCCCCGGACCGGCCTACGTGCAGTACTTC.

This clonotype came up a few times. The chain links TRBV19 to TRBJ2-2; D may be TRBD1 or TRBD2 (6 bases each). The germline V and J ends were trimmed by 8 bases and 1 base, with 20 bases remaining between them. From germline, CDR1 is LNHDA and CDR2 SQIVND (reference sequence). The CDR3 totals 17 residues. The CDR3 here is CASRPPGANWNTGELFF. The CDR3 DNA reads TGTGCCAGTCGCCCCCCGGGGGCGAATTGGAACACCGGGGAGCTGTTTTTT.

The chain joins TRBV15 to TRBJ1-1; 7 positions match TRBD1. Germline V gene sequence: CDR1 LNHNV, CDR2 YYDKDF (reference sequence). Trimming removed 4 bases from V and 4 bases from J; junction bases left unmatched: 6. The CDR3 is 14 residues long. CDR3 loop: CATSTGQKSTEAFF. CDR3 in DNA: TGTGCCACCAGCACGGGACAGAAGAGCACTGAAGCTTTCTTT.

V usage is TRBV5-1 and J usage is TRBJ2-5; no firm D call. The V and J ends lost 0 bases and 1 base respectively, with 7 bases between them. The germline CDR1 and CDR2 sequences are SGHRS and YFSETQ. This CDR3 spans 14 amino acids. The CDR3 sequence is CASSLGQTQETQYF. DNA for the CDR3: TGCGCCAGCAGCTTGGGGCAGACCCAAGAGACCCAGTACTTC.

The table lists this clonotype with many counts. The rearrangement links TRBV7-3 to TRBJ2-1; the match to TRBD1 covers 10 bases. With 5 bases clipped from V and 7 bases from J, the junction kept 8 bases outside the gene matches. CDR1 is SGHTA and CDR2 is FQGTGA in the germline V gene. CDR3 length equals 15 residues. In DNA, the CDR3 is TGTGCCAGCAGCCCGGGACAGGGGATTATAAATGAGCAGTTCTTC. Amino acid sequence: CASSPGQGIINEQFF.

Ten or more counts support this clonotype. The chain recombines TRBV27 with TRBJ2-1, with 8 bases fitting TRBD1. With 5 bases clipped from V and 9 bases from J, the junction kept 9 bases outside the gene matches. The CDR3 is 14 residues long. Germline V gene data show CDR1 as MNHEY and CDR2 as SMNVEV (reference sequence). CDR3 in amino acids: CASSTRTGPGEQFF. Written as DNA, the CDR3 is TGTGCCAGCAGTACCCGGACAGGGCCGGGTGAGCAGTTCTTC.